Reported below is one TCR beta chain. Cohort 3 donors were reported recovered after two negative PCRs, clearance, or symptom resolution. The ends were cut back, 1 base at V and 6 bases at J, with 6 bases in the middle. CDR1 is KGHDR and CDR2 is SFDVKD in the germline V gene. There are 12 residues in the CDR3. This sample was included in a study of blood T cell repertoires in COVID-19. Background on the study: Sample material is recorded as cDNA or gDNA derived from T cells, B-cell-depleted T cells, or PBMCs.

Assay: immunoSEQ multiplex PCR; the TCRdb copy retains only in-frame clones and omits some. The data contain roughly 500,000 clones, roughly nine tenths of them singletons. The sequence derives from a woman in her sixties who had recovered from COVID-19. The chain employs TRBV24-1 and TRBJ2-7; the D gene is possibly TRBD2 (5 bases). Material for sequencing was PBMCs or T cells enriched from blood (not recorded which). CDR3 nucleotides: TGTGCCACCAGTGATTTAGAGGGCGAGCAGTACTTC. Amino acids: CATSDLEGEQYF.